The subject of this entry is one TCR beta chain. These data come from a study of cytomegalovirus exposure and HLA in healthy donors. Overall study: The approximately 110 validation repertoires and the roughly 670 first-cohort repertoires shared a platform, a later analysis reported.

The germline CDR1 and CDR2 sequences are SGHDT and YYEEEE. Trimming took off 4 bases at V and 2 bases at J, with 12 bases between the two ends. CDR3 length: 14 residues. Generated by immunoSEQ multiplex PCR, the TCRdb table keeps only in-frame clones and is missing some. The sample has 60,000 to 90,000 clones; approximately 86% are singletons. The clonotype originates from a man aged 25 to 40 in good health and CMV-seronegative. Sequenced input: PBMCs. The chain joins TRBV5-6 to TRBJ1-1, with a weak D call TRBD1 (5 bases). This chain's CDR3 is CASSQLDRNTEAFF. The CDR3 nucleotides read TGTGCCAGCAGCCAGCTCGACAGAAACACTGAAGCTTTCTTT.